Listed below are T cell receptor beta chains from one sample, sequenced in a study of memory CD4+ T cells and cytomegalovirus serostatus. The protocol was immunoSEQ multiplex PCR, while the TCRdb copy is restricted to in-frame clones and leaves out a portion. The table has roughly 53,000 clones, roughly four fifths seen once; the top ten hold 1.6%. Sample: memory CD4+ T cells from blood. The receptor set was obtained from an adult in good health and CMV-seronegative. Each CDR3 is given with its conserved first and last residue. A D gene is named only where the DNA matches it firmly. Clone sizes are given selectively: once, few, many, or a class where the clone is expanded.

cdr3_length | j_call | v_call | d_call | clone_size | cdr3_nt | cdr3_aa
15 | TRBJ2-6 | TRBV7-2 | NA | NA | TGTGCCAGCAGCCCCCAGCCTTCGGGGGCCAACGTCCTGACTTTC | CASSPQPSGANVLTF
14 | TRBJ1-2 | TRBV11-2 | NA | NA | TGTGCCAGTTGGAAGGGGCGTCTGGACTATGGCTACACCTTC | CASWKGRLDYGYTF
16 | TRBJ2-7 | TRBV7-2 | NA | NA | TGTGCCAGCAGCCCCCGGGCGGGTATCGGCTCCTACGAGCAGTACTTC | CASSPRAGIGSYEQYF
13 | TRBJ1-4 | TRBV6-4 | NA | NA | TGTGCCAGCAAAACAGGGCGGGCTGAAAAACTGTTTTTT | CASKTGRAEKLFF
14 | TRBJ1-3 | TRBV6-1 | NA | NA | TGTGCCAGCAGTGAACGGGTAGACGGAAACACCATATATTTT | CASSERVDGNTIYF
14 | TRBJ2-3 | TRBV4-3 | NA | NA | TGCGCCAGCAGCCAAGATTTTGAACGAACCTCGCAGTATTTT | CASSQDFERTSQYF
14 | TRBJ1-4 | TRBV6-1 | NA | NA | TGTGCCAGCAGTGCGGACCCGTTATTGGGAAAACTGTTTTTT | CASSADPLLGKLFF
13 | TRBJ2-5 | TRBV6-5 | NA | NA | TGTGCCAGCAGTCGGACGGCACAAGAGACCCAGTACTTC | CASSRTAQETQYF
14 | TRBJ2-1 | TRBV18 | TRBD2 | NA | TGTGCCAGCTCAATTGTGGGACTAGCGGGAGACCAGTTCTTC | CASSIVGLAGDQFF
15 | TRBJ2-7 | TRBV6-5 | NA | NA | TGTGCCAGCAGTGCGTTGGGGGGTGGCTCCTACGAGCAGTACTTC | CASSALGGGSYEQYF
13 | TRBJ2-7 | TRBV18 | NA | few | TGTGCCAGCTCACCAGGGGGTATGGACGAGCAGTACTTC | CASSPGGMDEQYF
16 | TRBJ2-3 | TRBV18 | TRBD1 | once | TGTGCCAGCTCACCGACAGGGGGCTCGGGCACAGATACGCAGTATTTT | CASSPTGGSGTDTQYF
14 | TRBJ1-1 | TRBV10-2 | TRBD1 | NA | TGCGCCAGCAGTGAGTTTAAGACAGGGGGTGCAGCTTTCTTT | CASSEFKTGGAAFF
15 | TRBJ2-1 | TRBV7-3 | NA | NA | TGTGCCAGCAGCTTTTCAGGGAGCTCCTACAATGAGCAGTTCTTC | CASSFSGSSYNEQFF
16 | TRBJ2-7 | TRBV19 | NA | few | TGTGCCAGTAGTGGCGGTGTCAGGGGACTTTCCTACGAGCAGTACTTC | CASSGGVRGLSYEQYF
15 | TRBJ1-4 | TRBV10-2 | NA | NA | TGCGCCAGCAGAAGAGACAGCGCAACTAATGAAAAACTGTTTTTT | CASRRDSATNEKLFF
15 | TRBJ2-5 | TRBV18 | TRBD2 | NA | TGTGCCAGCTCACCCCCTAGCGGGGGGAAAGAGACCCAGTACTTC | CASSPPSGGKETQYF
13 | TRBJ1-6 | TRBV30 | NA | NA | TGTGCCTGGAAGTCCGGGGGGAATTCACCCCTCCACTTT | CAWKSGGNSPLHF
15 | TRBJ1-3 | TRBV10-3 | NA | NA | TGTGCCATCTCGTGGTCGCAGGGTTCTGGAAACACCATATATTTT | CAISWSQGSGNTIYF
11 | TRBJ2-7 | TRBV29-1 | NA | NA | TGCAGCGTTTATTCCGGGGGAGAGCAGTACTTC | CSVYSGGEQYF
16 | TRBJ2-3 | TRBV4-3 | NA | once | TGCGCCAGCAGCCAAGAATTCGGAGGGGGCATGAATACGCAGTATTTT | CASSQEFGGGMNTQYF
14 | TRBJ1-1 | TRBV29-1 | NA | NA | TGCAGCGTTGAATCTGGGCGCGGGGACACTGAAGCTTTCTTT | CSVESGRGDTEAFF
18 | TRBJ2-1 | TRBV5-1 | NA | NA | TGCGCCAGCGGTGTCGGATTAACAATCCTTAGGAAATACAATGAGCAGTTCTTC | CASGVGLTILRKYNEQFF
17 | TRBJ2-1 | TRBV5-1 | TRBD1 | NA | TGCGCCAGCAGCTTATACCGCCTGGGACAGGGGAACAATGAGCAGTTCTTC | CASSLYRLGQGNNEQFF
14 | TRBJ2-3 | TRBV7-9 | NA | NA | TGTGCCAGCAGCTTAGGAGTGACTAGAGATACGCAGTATTTT | CASSLGVTRDTQYF
14 | TRBJ1-4 | TRBV6-6 | NA | few | TGTGCCAGCAGTTATGAGAGGGGTTGGGAAAAACTGTTTTTT | CASSYERGWEKLFF
16 | TRBJ2-7 | TRBV7-7 | TRBD1 | NA | TGTGCTAGCAGCTTAGGTAGGGGACAGGGGCTATGCCTCCAGTACTTC | CASSLGRGQGLCLQYF
12 | TRBJ1-1 | TRBV7-9 | NA | NA | TGTGCCAGCAGATCTAAGAACACTGAAGCTTTCTTT | CASRSKNTEAFF
18 | TRBJ2-7 | TRBV14 | TRBD2 | NA | TGTGCCAGCAGCCAAAGGACAGCGGGACTAGCGGGACAATACGAGCAGTACTTC | CASSQRTAGLAGQYEQYF
17 | TRBJ1-2 | TRBV7-2 | TRBD1 | NA | TGTGCCACCTCGACCGAAGGAGGGACAGGGGGCATCTATGGCTACACCTTC | CATSTEGGTGGIYGYTF
14 | TRBJ1-2 | TRBV19 | NA | NA | TGTGCCAGTAGAGGGGGAGCCAGTAACTATGGCTACACCTTC | CASRGGASNYGYTF
13 | TRBJ1-1 | TRBV10-2 | NA | NA | TGCGCCAGCAGTGAGTTGTTTGGAACTGAAGCTTTCTTT | CASSELFGTEAFF
16 | TRBJ2-7 | TRBV27 | TRBD1 | NA | TGTGCCAGCAGTTCTCTTGGGACAGGGCTTACCTACGAGCAGTACTTC | CASSSLGTGLTYEQYF
12 | TRBJ1-2 | TRBV5-4 | NA | NA | TGTGCCAGCACCCCTCGGCAAGGTGGCTACACCTTC | CASTPRQGGYTF
14 | TRBJ2-3 | TRBV19 | NA | NA | TGTGCCAGTAGTATAGTGGGATTAACAGATACGCAGTATTTT | CASSIVGLTDTQYF
18 | TRBJ2-1 | TRBV7-2 | NA | NA | TGTGCCAGCAGCTTGAGTCTGTTGGGGGCGCTGGGAACGAATGAGCAGTTCTTC | CASSLSLLGALGTNEQFF
14 | TRBJ2-7 | TRBV19 | TRBD1 | once | TGTGCCAGTAGTAACGGACAGGGGGCCTACGAGCAGTACTTC | CASSNGQGAYEQYF